This TCR beta chain was identified in a study of T cells after yellow fever vaccination. J lost 0 bases, V lost 5 bases, and 7 bases had no gene match. Germline CDR1 is LNHDA and CDR2 is SQIVND (reference sequence). The CDR3 totals 15 residues. TCRdb reprocessed the 5' RACE reads with MiXCR, giving one entry per CDR3 protein. The sample yields some 600,000 distinct CDR3 sequences, 9% to 15% seen once. This specimen was PBMCs, taken on the day of the yellow fever booster vaccination. The source is a young man who received the YFV17D yellow fever vaccine. The rearrangement links TRBV19 to TRBJ2-7, with 7 bases identical to TRBD1. CDR3 coding DNA: TGTGCCAGTAGTCACGACAGGGAAAACTCCTACGAGCAGTACTTC. It yields the protein CASSHDRENSYEQYF. The full variable domain, its missing parts supplied by reference TRBV19 and TRBJ2-7, is DGGITQSPKYLFRKEGQNVTLSCEQNLNHDAMYWYRQDPGQGLRLIYYSQIVNDFQKGDIAEGYSVSREKKESFPLTVTSAQKNPTAFYLCASSHDRENSYEQYFGPGTRLTVT.